The rows below give T cell receptor beta chains drawn from one sample of a study of beta chain features in type 1 diabetes. Sequencing was performed with immunoSEQ multiplex PCR; in TCRdb, only in-frame clones are kept and a portion is missing. The sample records around 690,000 clones, about an eighth being singletons. Specimen: naive CD4+ T cells from blood. These receptors all stem from a man between 25 and 39 years old with type 1 diabetes. Both conserved end residues are part of each CDR3. D genes are given only for firm matches. Some rows have no size entry. The others give once, few or many, or a class for an expanded clone.

CDR3,DNA,size,J,D,V
CASSWVAGDETQYF,TGTGCCAGCAGCTGGGTGGCGGGGGACGAGACCCAGTACTTC,-,TRBJ2-5,TRBD2,TRBV7-2
CATSRGPTSGVTDTQYF,TGTGCCACCAGCAGAGGTCCGACTAGCGGGGTCACAGATACGCAGTATTTT,-,TRBJ2-3,TRBD2,TRBV15
CASSLGLAPYEQYF,TGTGCCAGCAGCTTAGGGCTAGCCCCCTACGAGCAGTACTTC,-,TRBJ2-7,-,TRBV7-2
CASSVGQINTEAFF,TGTGCCAGCAGCGTAGGGCAGATCAACACTGAAGCTTTCTTT,few,TRBJ1-1,-,TRBV9
CASSDPGGREKLFF,TGTGCCAGCAGTGACCCAGGGGGCCGTGAAAAACTGTTTTTT,few,TRBJ1-4,TRBD1,TRBV25-1
CASSVGEGREQPQHF,TGTGCCAGCAGCGTAGGAGAGGGGCGCGAGCAGCCCCAGCATTTT,-,TRBJ1-5,-,TRBV9
CASSPLCRGACTDTQYF,TGCGCCAGCAGCCCCCTTTGTCGGGGAGCCTGCACAGATACGCAGTATTTT,-,TRBJ2-3,-,TRBV4-3
CASSPSKQGANGYTF,TGTGCCAGCAGTCCTTCCAAACAGGGGGCGAATGGCTACACCTTC,few,TRBJ1-2,TRBD1,TRBV2
CASSSTGTGGHEQYF,TGTGCCAGCAGCTCAACCGGGACAGGGGGCCACGAGCAGTACTTC,few,TRBJ2-7,TRBD1,TRBV6-5
CSVGVWDNEQFF,TGCAGCGTTGGGGTTTGGGACAATGAGCAGTTCTTC,few,TRBJ2-1,-,TRBV29-1
CASSLGLASNEQFF,TGTGCCAGCAGCTTGGGACTAGCAAGCAATGAGCAGTTCTTC,-,TRBJ2-1,TRBD2,TRBV6-5
CASSKAGASYNEQFF,TGCGCCAGCAGTAAGGCGGGGGCCTCCTACAATGAGCAGTTCTTC,few,TRBJ2-1,-,TRBV10-2
CASSLGNKETQYF,TGTGCCAGCAGTTTAGGGAATAAGGAGACCCAGTACTTC,few,TRBJ2-5,-,TRBV11-3
CAISPTGTGEKLFF,TGTGCCATCAGCCCGACAGGGACGGGGGAAAAACTGTTTTTT,few,TRBJ1-4,TRBD1,TRBV10-3
CASSPGLTRDEQYF,TGTGCCAGCTCACCGGGCCTCACCAGAGACGAGCAGTACTTC,-,TRBJ2-7,-,TRBV18
CASSDRGPGNSPLHF,TGCGCCAGCAGTGACCGTGGACCTGGGAATTCACCCCTCCACTTT,few,TRBJ1-6,-,TRBV10-2
CASSQARGRTPYGYTF,TGCGCCAGCAGCCAAGCCAGAGGGCGGACCCCTTATGGCTACACCTTC,-,TRBJ1-2,-,TRBV4-3
CASSPPYDTQYF,TGTGCCAGCTCACCACCTTACGATACGCAGTATTTT,-,TRBJ2-3,-,TRBV18
CSARNRTQYF,TGCAGTGCTAGAAACAGGACCCAGTACTTC,few,TRBJ2-5,-,TRBV20-1
CASSLSPHTQYF,TGTGCCAGCAGCCTTTCCCCTCATACGCAGTATTTT,-,TRBJ2-3,-,TRBV7-2
CASSVGASGDREQFF,TGTGCCAGCAGCGTAGGGGCTAGCGGGGACCGGGAGCAGTTCTTC,few,TRBJ2-1,TRBD2,TRBV9
CASSQVEAGQYTDTQYF,TGCGCCAGCAGCCAAGTCGAAGCGGGGCAGTACACAGATACGCAGTATTTT,few,TRBJ2-3,TRBD2,TRBV4-3
CASSSGGNNEQFF,TGTGCCAGCTCGAGCGGGGGGAACAATGAGCAGTTCTTC,few,TRBJ2-1,TRBD2,TRBV28
CASSPGIKAGGTDTQYF,TGTGCCAGCAGCCCCGGTATTAAAGCGGGGGGAACAGATACGCAGTATTTT,few,TRBJ2-3,TRBD2,TRBV7-2
CASRPGVSTDTQYF,TGCGCCAGCCGCCCGGGGGTTAGCACAGATACGCAGTATTTT,few,TRBJ2-3,-,TRBV5-1
CASSLGGQETQYF,TGTGCCAGCAGTCTGGGCGGCCAAGAGACCCAGTACTTC,-,TRBJ2-5,-,TRBV2
CSVLAGAGADTQYF,TGCAGCGTTCTAGCGGGGGCCGGGGCAGATACGCAGTATTTT,-,TRBJ2-3,TRBD2,TRBV29-1
CASSYQAGPYEQYF,TGTGCCAGCAGCTACCAAGCGGGGCCCTACGAGCAGTACTTC,few,TRBJ2-7,TRBD2,TRBV7-2
CASSDRDRVFNEQFF,TGTGCCAGCAGCGACCGGGACAGGGTTTTCAATGAGCAGTTCTTC,-,TRBJ2-1,TRBD1,TRBV9
CAISTLASQGSYEQYF,TGTGCCATCAGTACCTTAGCGAGTCAGGGCTCCTACGAGCAGTACTTC,-,TRBJ2-7,-,TRBV10-3
CASSQLGDNEQFF,TGTGCCAGCTCACAACTAGGGGACAATGAGCAGTTCTTC,few,TRBJ2-1,-,TRBV18
CAISDGQGTGQPQHF,TGTGCCATCAGTGACGGACAGGGGACGGGACAGCCCCAGCATTTT,-,TRBJ1-5,TRBD1,TRBV10-3
CASSQPGVYSGANVLTF,TGTGCCAGCAGCCAGCCCGGGGTCTACTCTGGGGCCAACGTCCTGACTTTC,few,TRBJ2-6,-,TRBV14
CASSDSVPPGETQYF,TGTGCCAGCAGTGATTCGGTACCCCCGGGAGAGACCCAGTACTTC,few,TRBJ2-5,-,TRBV25-1
CAWMRGTDTQYF,TGTGCCTGGATGCGGGGTACAGATACGCAGTATTTT,few,TRBJ2-3,-,TRBV30
CASSGLVGNEQFF,TGTGCCAGCTCAGGACTAGTCGGGAATGAGCAGTTCTTC,-,TRBJ2-1,TRBD2,TRBV27
CASTLAGATEQFF,TGTGCCAGCACTTTAGCGGGGGCGACTGAGCAGTTCTTC,few,TRBJ2-1,TRBD2,TRBV6-1
CASSQTSGADTQYF,TGTGCCAGCAGCCAGACTAGCGGGGCAGATACGCAGTATTTT,few,TRBJ2-3,TRBD2,TRBV11-2
CAWSLGTVQETQYF,TGTGCCTGGAGCCTAGGGACAGTCCAAGAGACCCAGTACTTC,-,TRBJ2-5,TRBD1,TRBV30
CASSPRTVPETQYF,TGTGCCAGCAGCCCTAGAACAGTCCCAGAGACCCAGTACTTC,few,TRBJ2-5,-,TRBV11-2